A single sample gave rise to the 27 T cell receptor beta chains below, sequenced in a study of blood T cell repertoires in COVID-19. Libraries were prepared by immunoSEQ multiplex PCR; TCRdb keeps only in-frame clonotypes and omits some of them. The sample has 93,000 or so clones, 70% to 90% seen once. Sequencing used peripheral blood. These receptor sequences come from a man aged 50 to 60 in a cohort sampled during active COVID-19.

This chain links TRBV15 with TRBJ1-2; 7 nucleotides line up with TRBD1. The CDR3 spans 16 residues. Germline CDR1 is LNHNV and CDR2 is YYDKDF (reference sequence). V dropped 3 bases and J dropped 3; count of bases not matched to a gene: 10. This CDR3 is CATSSLLHGTDYGYTF. The CDR3 DNA sequence: TGTGCCACCAGCAGCCTGCTACATGGGACAGACTATGGCTACACCTTC.

This clone appeared once. The V and J genes are TRBV7-6 and TRBJ2-7, with D maybe TRBD2 (6 bases). V lost 1 base, J lost 2 bases, and 12 bases lay in between. The V gene's germline CDR1 is SGHVS and CDR2 FNYEAQ. The length of the CDR3 is 15 residues. The chain's CDR3 is CASSLGGVRTYEQYF. The DNA for the CDR3 is TGTGCCAGCAGCTTAGGGGGGGTTCGGACCTACGAGCAGTACTTC.

Here the CDR3 reads CASTRAGVADTQYF. As DNA, the CDR3 is TGTGCCAGTACACGGGCAGGGGTGGCAGATACGCAGTATTTT. The chain recombines TRBV6-5 with TRBJ2-3; possibly TRBD1 for D (6 bases). Trimming left V 9 bases short and J 4 bases short, with 17 bases between. This CDR3 contains 14 residues. In germline, CDR1 is MNHEY, CDR2 SVGAGI.

This sequence joins TRBV27 and TRBJ2-7, with D possibly being TRBD1 (6 bases). The germline gives CDR1 MNHEY, CDR2 SMNVEV (reference sequence). The CDR3 consists of 16 residues. Trimming removed 6 bases from V and 10 bases from J, with 28 bases in between. The CDR3 is CASSSVPGTPSTKQYF. The CDR3 DNA sequence: TGTGCCAGCAGCTCAGTCCCGGGGACACCTTCTACGAAACAGTACTTC.

This clone was found a few times. This chain connects TRBV7-9 to TRBJ2-1; D possibly corresponds to TRBD2 (6 bases). The CDR3 is made up of 12 amino acids. The V gene's germline CDR1 is SEHNR and CDR2 FQNEAQ (reference sequence). V shed 4 bases and J shed 8 bases, with 9 bases lying between them. The CDR3 sequence: CASSYPGDEQFF. CDR3 nucleotides: TGTGCCAGCAGCTACCCGGGAGATGAGCAGTTCTTC.

The chain has TRBV9 and TRBJ1-1; D possibly corresponds to TRBD1 (5 bases). V shed 0 bases and J shed 5 bases, with 14 bases lying between them. The germline V gene has CDR1 SGDLS and CDR2 YYNGEE. The CDR3 is 15 residues long. The CDR3 DNA reads as TGTGCCAGCAGCGTAGTAGGGGCGGGGGTTACTGAAGCTTTCTTT. Translating it yields CASSVVGAGVTEAFF.

The chain joins TRBV19 to TRBJ1-4, with TRBD1 as a possible D gene (5 bases). Deletions cut 8 bases from V and 4 bases from J, with 14 bases between. CDR1 is LNHDA, CDR2 SQIVND, per germline (reference sequence). The CDR3 has 14 amino acids. CDR3: CASGQQRINEKLFF. DNA for the CDR3: TGTGCCAGTGGACAACAGCGAATTAATGAAAAACTGTTTTTT.

J is TRBJ1-1 and V is TRBV19; 12 bases line up with TRBD1. V shed 8 bases, J shed 4 bases, and the junction held 5 bases outside the gene matches. Germline V gene sequence: CDR1 LNHDA, CDR2 SQIVND (reference sequence). The length of the CDR3 is 14 residues. The DNA of the CDR3 is TGTGCCAGTGAGTGGGGACAGGGGGCCACTGAAGCTTTCTTT. This encodes CASEWGQGATEAFF.

The chain uses TRBV25-1 and TRBJ1-4; D might be TRBD1 (6 bases). The germline gives CDR1 MGHDK, CDR2 SYGVNS. This CDR3 comprises 15 residues. Trimming pared 2 bases from V and 6 bases from J, leaving 13 bases between. The chain's CDR3 is CASSEGQGWYEKLFF. CDR3 bases: TGTGCCAGCAGTGAAGGTCAGGGGTGGTATGAAAAACTGTTTTTT.

The chain recombines TRBV6-5 with TRBJ1-2; possibly TRBD1 for D (6 bases). Per the germline V gene, CDR1 is MNHEY and CDR2 is SVGAGI. The CDR3 totals 14 residues. Trimming stripped 6 bases from V and 4 bases from J, with 15 bases between. The CDR3: CASRRLQGIYGYTF. CDR3 bases: TGTGCCAGCAGAAGACTACAGGGCATCTATGGCTACACCTTC.

This chain connects TRBV3-1 (or the pseudogene TRBV3-2) to TRBJ1-2; 8 positions match TRBD1. Germline loops: CDR1 LGHDT, CDR2 YNNKEL (reference sequence). The CDR3 has 17 amino acids. With V trimmed by 0 bases and J by 7 bases, 13 bases remained unmatched. As DNA, the CDR3 is TGTGCCAGCAGCCAAGACCCCTCGACAGGGGCCATTGGTGGCTACACCTTC. Translation gives CASSQDPSTGAIGGYTF.

This clone occurred once. The chain joins TRBV18 to TRBJ1-5; the match to TRBD1 covers 7 bases. The trim removed 1 base at V and 5 bases at J, leaving 5 bases unmatched. CDR1 and CDR2 from the germline V gene are KGHSH and LQKENI. CDR3 length: 15 amino acids. The CDR3 is CASSPQQGGDQPQHF. The DNA of the CDR3 is TGTGCCAGCTCACCACAGCAGGGGGGAGATCAGCCCCAGCATTTT.

The gene calls are TRBV6-5 and TRBJ1-1; D is unclear. Germline assignment: CDR1 MNHEY and CDR2 SVGAGI. V was pared by 11 bases and J by 1 base, with 17 bases between. The CDR3 has 14 amino acids. The CDR3 DNA is TGTGCCGCGAAGCGTCCGGGTCCGAACACTGAAGCTTTCTTT. Translation gives CAAKRPGPNTEAFF.

The chain recombines TRBV6-5 with TRBJ2-1; 12 nucleotides match TRBD2. Trimming removed 5 bases from V and 4 bases from J; junction bases left unmatched: 0. Germline CDR1 and CDR2: MNHEY and SVGAGI. The CDR3 is made up of 14 amino acids. CDR3 bases: TGTGCCAGCAGTCTAGCGGGGGGGTACAATGAGCAGTTCTTC. Translation: CASSLAGGYNEQFF.

The chain has TRBV7-9 and TRBJ1-2, with 7 bases identical to TRBD1. The V and J ends lost 0 bases and 5 bases, in that order; junction bases with no gene match: 6. The length of the CDR3 is 15 residues. The germline V gene encodes CDR1 SEHNR and CDR2 FQNEAQ (reference sequence). In nucleotides, the CDR3 is TGTGCCAGCAGCTTAGCCGACAGGGTAGGATATGGCTACACCTTC. As protein: CASSLADRVGYGYTF.

V and J are TRBV4-2 and TRBJ2-1, with 9 bases lining up with TRBD1. CDR1 LGHNA and CDR2 YNFKEQ come from the germline V gene. Trimming cost V 1 base and J 9 bases; bases outside gene matches: 1. This CDR3 is 13 amino acids long. The CDR3 DNA reads TGTGCCAGCAGCCAAGGACAGGGGGTTGAGCAGTTCTTC. It yields the protein CASSQGQGVEQFF.

The chain links TRBV6-1 to TRBJ1-1; D unresolved. The CDR3 consists of 11 residues. V was pared by 8 bases and J by 1 base, with 5 bases between. Germline V lookup: CDR1 MNHNS, CDR2 SASEGT. The CDR3 loop reads CASLSNTEAFF. The CDR3 nucleotides read TGTGCCAGCCTGTCGAACACTGAAGCTTTCTTT.

This chain links TRBV27 with TRBJ1-2; TRBD1 agrees at 8 bases. This CDR3 region has 14 residues. Germline V gene lookup returns CDR1 MNHEY and CDR2 SMNVEV (reference sequence). V gave up 2 bases and J gave up 4 bases; unmatched junction bases: 3. CDR3 in DNA: TGTGCCAGCAGTTTACGACAGGGGACCTATGGCTACACCTTC. Residues: CASSLRQGTYGYTF.

This clone was detected once. The chain joins TRBV18 to TRBJ1-6; 7 bases fit TRBD1. The V gene end was trimmed by 6 bases and the J gene end by 5 bases; junction bases not matched to a gene: 4. Per the germline V gene, CDR1 is KGHSH and CDR2 is LQKENI. The CDR3 extends over 14 amino acids. CDR3 sequence: CASSMGQNNSPLHF. The DNA of the CDR3 is TGTGCCAGCTCCATGGGACAGAATAATTCACCCCTCCACTTT. Full variable domain (remainder filled in from reference TRBV18 and TRBJ1-6): NAGVMQNPRHLVRRRGQEARLRCSPMKGHSHVYWYRQLPEEGLKFMVYLQKENIIDESGMPKERFSAEFPKEGPSILRIQQVVRGDSAAYFCASSMGQNNSPLHFGNGTRLTVT.

The chain recombines TRBV3-1 (or the pseudogene TRBV3-2) with TRBJ2-1; 8 nucleotides agree with TRBD2. Germline CDR1 is LGHDT and CDR2 is YNNKEL (reference sequence). The CDR3 is 14 residues long. The J segment lost 2 bases and the V segment lost 4 bases, leaving 1 base of the junction unmatched. CDR3 DNA sequence: TGTGCCAGCAGCCGGGGACTAGCCTACAATGAGCAGTTCTTC. Translating gives CASSRGLAYNEQFF.

The rearrangement links TRBV3-1 (or the pseudogene TRBV3-2) to TRBJ2-2; 9 bases match TRBD2. The ends lost 3 bases at V and 4 bases at J; junction bases unmatched: 9. The CDR3 extends over 17 amino acids. In germline, CDR1 is LGHDT, CDR2 YNNKEL (reference sequence). CDR3 residues: CASSQGLAGRGTGELFF. The DNA for the CDR3 is TGTGCCAGCAGCCAGGGACTAGCCGGGCGGGGCACCGGGGAGCTGTTTTTT.

The V gene is TRBV2, the J gene TRBJ1-2; D not certain. The CDR3 is made up of 15 amino acids. Germline lookup yields CDR1 SNHLY and CDR2 FYNNEI. V was pared by 6 bases and J by 8 bases, with 22 bases between. CDR3 nucleotide sequence: TGTGCCAGCAGACTGGAGGTCGGAAGGGATTACGGCTACACCTTC. This translates into CASRLEVGRDYGYTF.

V usage is TRBV19 and J usage is TRBJ2-3; D is undetermined. Germline CDR1 reads LNHDA; CDR2 reads SQIVND (reference sequence). V lost 6 bases and J 0 bases, leaving 10 bases between the germline ends. The length of the CDR3 is 14 residues. CDR3 protein: CASRERPSTDTQYF. As DNA, the CDR3 is TGTGCCAGTAGGGAGCGTCCTAGCACAGATACGCAGTATTTT.

The chain uses TRBV28 and TRBJ1-4; tentative D call: TRBD1 (6 bases). The V gene lost 7 bases and the J gene lost 7 bases, with 22 bases spanning the gap. Germline CDR1 reads MDHEN; CDR2 reads SYDVKM. The CDR3 extends over 16 amino acids. DNA for the CDR3: TGTGCCAGCACCCAGCCCACAGGGCCAGGAGCTGAAAAACTGTTTTTT. It translates to CASTQPTGPGAEKLFF.

This chain links TRBV2 with TRBJ2-1; D unresolved. Germline V gives CDR1 SNHLY, CDR2 FYNNEI. This CDR3 comprises 14 residues. The germline V and J ends were trimmed by 3 bases and 4 bases, with 10 bases remaining between them. The DNA for the CDR3 is TGTGCCAGCAGTGAGGGTGGCGGATACAATGAGCAGTTCTTC. It specifies CASSEGGGYNEQFF.

The J gene is TRBJ2-3, the V gene TRBV6-5; 8 positions match TRBD1. The CDR3 has 15 residues. Germline CDR1 MNHEY, CDR2 SVGAGI. V gave up 6 bases and J gave up 2 bases; unmatched junction bases: 7. In DNA form, the CDR3 reads TGTGCCAGCAGCACCGGGACAGGTCCCACAGATACGCAGTATTTT. It is translated as CASSTGTGPTDTQYF.

The chain joins TRBV14 to TRBJ2-1; maybe TRBD1 (6 bases). The CDR3 totals 15 residues. Germline CDR1 SGHDN, CDR2 FVKESK. Trimming cost V 1 base and J 5 bases, with 12 bases left between them. CDR3 bases: TGTGCCAGCAGCCAAGGACCCCCAGGGGACAATGAGCAGTTCTTC. This encodes CASSQGPPGDNEQFF.